This is a list of T cell receptor beta chains from one sample in a study of T cell responses to AZD1222 COVID-19 vaccine. Repertoires were generated with immunoSEQ multiplex PCR, while TCRdb's copy carries only in-frame clones and drops some. The sample lists approximately 90,000 clones; approximately 87% were seen once. The specimen was peripheral blood, collected on day 0 of AZD1222 vaccination. All receptors derive from an adult in good health. Each CDR3 is given with its conserved first and last residue. D genes are given only for firm matches. Only some rows state a clone size, as once, few, many or a class for expanded clones.

J: TRBJ2-5
V: TRBV7-8
size: once
D: NA
DNA: TGTGCCAGCAGCTCCGTGGAATGGACCCAGTACTTC
CDR3: CASSSVEWTQYF

J: TRBJ2-7
V: TRBV28
size: NA
D: TRBD1
DNA: TGTGCCAGCAGTTCTGCATCCGACAGGGTCCTCAACTACGGAGAGCAGTACTTC
CDR3: CASSSASDRVLNYGEQYF

J: TRBJ2-1
V: TRBV23-1
size: few
D: NA
DNA: TGCGCCAGCAGCCTCATGCCAGGCGGTGACAATGAGCAGTTCTTC
CDR3: CASSLMPGGDNEQFF

J: TRBJ2-7
V: TRBV7-2
size: NA
D: NA
DNA: TGTGCCAGCAGAAATGGACAGACCCTCTACGAGCAGTACTTC
CDR3: CASRNGQTLYEQYF

J: TRBJ1-2
V: TRBV2
size: NA
D: TRBD1
DNA: TGTGCCAGCAGGGATGGACAGGGAAACTATGGCTACACCTTC
CDR3: CASRDGQGNYGYTF

J: TRBJ1-1
V: TRBV5-1
size: NA
D: NA
DNA: TGCGCCAGCAGCTTGGGGGCGCAAACTGAAGCTTTCTTT
CDR3: CASSLGAQTEAFF

J: TRBJ1-5
V: TRBV27
size: NA
D: NA
DNA: TGTGCCAGCAGTTCGAATCAGGGCTTGCATCAGCCCCAGCATTTT
CDR3: CASSSNQGLHQPQHF

J: TRBJ1-4
V: TRBV6-5
size: NA
D: NA
DNA: TGTGCCAGCAGTTACGGGGGGGGTACTAATGAAAAACTGTTTTTT
CDR3: CASSYGGGTNEKLFF

J: TRBJ2-7
V: TRBV19
size: once
D: NA
DNA: TGTGCCAGTACCCGAACCGGTTCCTACGAGCAGTACTTC
CDR3: CASTRTGSYEQYF

J: TRBJ1-5
V: TRBV18
size: NA
D: TRBD1
DNA: TGTGCCAGCTCAGCGGACAGGGCGCAGCCCCAGCATTTT
CDR3: CASSADRAQPQHF

J: TRBJ2-2
V: TRBV29-1
size: NA
D: NA
DNA: TGCAGCGTTGTGAGCGGGCCCTACTCCGGGGAGCTGTTTTTT
CDR3: CSVVSGPYSGELFF

J: TRBJ2-5
V: TRBV28
size: few
D: NA
DNA: TGTGCCAGCAGTTTACCGGGGTCGGAGACCCAGTACTTC
CDR3: CASSLPGSETQYF

J: TRBJ1-1
V: TRBV6-5
size: NA
D: NA
DNA: TGTGCCAGCAGTTACTCGGGGGTGGGGACTGAAGCTTTCTTT
CDR3: CASSYSGVGTEAFF

J: TRBJ1-1
V: TRBV9
size: NA
D: NA
DNA: TGTGCCAGCAGCGTAGCTACGCACACTGAAGCTTTCTTT
CDR3: CASSVATHTEAFF

J: TRBJ1-2
V: TRBV28
size: NA
D: TRBD1
DNA: TGTGCCAGCAGTTCAACACAGGGGGCCTATGGCTACACCTTC
CDR3: CASSSTQGAYGYTF

J: TRBJ2-5
V: TRBV28
size: NA
D: TRBD1
DNA: TGTGCCAGCACAAAGGAGGGACAGGGGTTCGCGGAGACCCAGTACTTC
CDR3: CASTKEGQGFAETQYF

J: TRBJ1-2
V: TRBV10-2
size: NA
D: NA
DNA: TGCGCCAGCACTAGCGGGAACTATGGCTACACCTTC
CDR3: CASTSGNYGYTF

J: TRBJ2-5
V: TRBV5-1
size: NA
D: NA
DNA: TGCGCCAGCAGCTTTGCAGGGCAGATCCAAGAGACCCAGTACTTC
CDR3: CASSFAGQIQETQYF

J: TRBJ1-2
V: TRBV2
size: NA
D: NA
DNA: TGTGCCAGGAACTATGACGGCTACACCTTC
CDR3: CARNYDGYTF

J: TRBJ1-1
V: TRBV6-5
size: once
D: NA
DNA: TGTGCCAGCTTACTCGGGGCATGGGACACTGAAGCTTTCTTT
CDR3: CASLLGAWDTEAFF

J: TRBJ2-1
V: TRBV11-3
size: NA
D: NA
DNA: TGTGCCAGCAGTTCCCTTTCGGGTAGCTCCTACAATGAGCAGTTCTTC
CDR3: CASSSLSGSSYNEQFF

J: TRBJ2-7
V: TRBV10-1
size: NA
D: TRBD2
DNA: TGCGCCAGCGAGCACCTAGCGGGAGCCGAGCAGTACTTC
CDR3: CASEHLAGAEQYF

J: TRBJ2-1
V: TRBV13
size: NA
D: NA
DNA: TGTGCCAGCAGCAGTAGCGGATACTCCTACAATGAGCAGTTCTTC
CDR3: CASSSSGYSYNEQFF

J: TRBJ1-6
V: TRBV4-3
size: NA
D: NA
DNA: TGCGCCAGCAGCCAAGGGTACAGAAGTAGTTCACCCCTCCACTTT
CDR3: CASSQGYRSSSPLHF

J: TRBJ1-1
V: TRBV11-3
size: NA
D: NA
DNA: TGTGCCAGCAGCTCTGGGACTGAAGCTTTCTTT
CDR3: CASSSGTEAFF